This T cell receptor beta chain was observed in a study of blood T cell repertoires in COVID-19. As for the study in general: Acute and convalescent COVID-19 specimens originated in the United States, Italy and Spain. In each case, the material was cDNA or gDNA derived from T cells, B-cell-depleted T cells, or PBMCs.

Trimming took 7 bases from V and 4 from J; bases not matched to a gene: 6. CDR1 is MNHEY, CDR2 SVGAGI, per germline. The CDR3 extends over 14 amino acids. Original analysis: Reference gene primer amplification yielded estimated nucleated cell counts. Repertoires were generated with immunoSEQ multiplex PCR, while TCRdb's copy carries only in-frame clones and drops some. From that table come the V and J calls and clone size; the DNA was used to work out D and trimming. Here the sample spans 140,000 or so clones, 75% to 85% being singletons. The sequence derives from a man over 45 with acute or convalescent COVID-19. Sequencing was carried out using peripheral blood. This chain joins TRBV6-5 and TRBJ1-3; 8 nucleotides line up with TRBD1. CDR3 protein: CASTRTGNGNTIYF. CDR3 DNA sequence: TGTGCCAGCACTCGGACAGGGAACGGAAACACCATATATTTT.